The sequence of this T cell receptor (beta chain) was determined in a study of shared clonotypes between healthy human individuals. General study findings and limits: Relative to their counterparts shared across all four donors, non-shared clonotypes exhibited diminished generation probabilities.

There were only Caucasian adults among the donors, and all lived in Nashville, Tennessee. Negatively enriched CD4+ T cells were divided by CD45RA into naive and memory. Template for every sorted-subset replicate PCR totaled about 0.2 ug DNA, roughly 30,000 T cell genomes. Produced via immunoSEQ multiplex PCR; TCRdb's table is partial and in-frame only. The repertoire consists of a few million clones, with around 90% occurring once and the leading ten covering 0.14%. In regard to this clone: Its matching antigen is unknown.

The sequence was collected from a man younger than 30 in good health. Source material: naive CD4+ T cells sorted from blood. The subset: CD45RA+ positively selected.

Written as DNA, the CDR3 is TGTGCCAGCAGCCCCGGAGAGACCCAGTACTTC. Translated, it gives CASSPGETQYF. The V and J genes are TRBV21-1 and TRBJ2-5; TRBD2, the table's D call, was not compared with the DNA. TRBV21-1 is a pseudogene. The CDR3 extends over 11 amino acids.